Listed here is a single T cell receptor beta chain. The sample is drawn from a study of control samples from healthy donors and cancer patients. Assay: immunoSEQ multiplex PCR; the TCRdb copy retains only in-frame clones and omits some. The data contain 70,000 to 90,000 clones, about 93% of them singletons. Germline V CDR1 and CDR2: MNHEY, SMNVEV (reference sequence). Trimming at V came to 3 bases and at J to 4 bases, leaving 10 bases not matched to a gene. The length of the CDR3 is 17 residues. This TCR came from a woman under 30 in good health. The chain carries TRBV27 and TRBJ2-1; 9 bases are a match to TRBD2. Sequencing input: blood. The CDR3, as DNA: TGTGCCAGCAGTTTGAGAGGTAGCGGGAGCCGATACAATGAGCAGTTCTTC. Its translation is CASSLRGSGSRYNEQFF.